These 28 T cell receptor beta chains were all obtained from the same sample, sequenced in a study of blood T cell repertoires in COVID-19. This table comes from immunoSEQ multiplex PCR, and its TCRdb copy is limited to in-frame clones, with some not included. Among over 450,000 clones listed, roughly 89% were seen once. Sequencing was done on a sample of peripheral blood. The receptors originated from a man in his late teens or twenties with COVID-19, enrolled during active disease.

The CDR3 protein is CSVVMRDGPYEQYF. DNA of the CDR3: TGCAGCGTTGTTATGCGGGACGGTCCCTACGAGCAGTACTTC. This chain uses TRBV29-1 with TRBJ2-7; tentatively, D is TRBD2 (6 bases). In germline, CDR1 is SQVTM, CDR2 ANQGSEA. V was pared by 4 bases and J by 2 bases, with 15 bases between. The CDR3 extends over 14 amino acids.

The CDR3 sequence: CASSLAIGGTNYGYTF. The CDR3 DNA sequence: TGTGCCAGCAGCTTGGCCATTGGGGGGACTAACTATGGCTACACCTTC. The chain combines TRBV5-8 with TRBJ1-2; weak D call: TRBD1 (5 bases). V shed 0 bases and J shed 0 bases, with 12 bases lying between them. Germline V CDR1 and CDR2: SGHTS, YDEGEE. The CDR3 runs to 16 residues.

The CDR3 DNA reads TGTGCCACCAGCAGAGATCCGGCGGGGGCCTACGAGCAGTACTTC. Protein sequence: CATSRDPAGAYEQYF. V usage is TRBV15 and J usage is TRBJ2-7, with TRBD2 matching over 7 bases. This CDR3 region has 15 residues. CDR1 LNHNV and CDR2 YYDKDF come from the germline V gene (reference sequence). V trimming: 0 bases; J trimming: 2 bases; junction bases outside the gene matches: 4. Based on the CDR3 plus reference TRBV15 and TRBJ2-7, the full variable domain is DAMVIQNPRYQVTQFGKPVTLSCSQTLNHNVMYWYQQKSSQAPKLLFHYYDKDFNNEADTPDNFQSRRPNTSFCFLDIRSPGLGDTAMYLCATSRDPAGAYEQYFGPGTRLTVT.

V is TRBV7-2 and J is TRBJ2-7; 7 bases map to TRBD2. The germline V gene has CDR1 SGHTA and CDR2 FQGNSA. The CDR3 loop spans 15 amino acids. After removal of 5 bases from V and 2 bases from J, the junction contained 9 bases not matched to a gene. This CDR3 reads CASSLSRGTTYEQYF. CDR3 DNA: TGTGCCAGCAGCCTGTCGCGGGGGACCACCTACGAGCAGTACTTC.

This clone has a handful of counts. The genes are TRBV20-1 and TRBJ2-1; 12 bases are shared with TRBD2. This CDR3 has 16 amino acids. CDR1 is DFQATT, CDR2 SNEGSKA, per germline (reference sequence). With V trimmed by 3 bases and J by 5 bases, 8 bases remained unmatched. CDR3 sequence: CSASLAGGPWNNEQFF. CDR3 coding DNA: TGCAGTGCTAGTCTAGCGGGAGGGCCGTGGAACAATGAGCAGTTCTTC.

V usage is TRBV24-1 and J usage is TRBJ2-1; 7 nucleotides line up with TRBD2. Germline V CDR1 and CDR2: KGHDR, SFDVKD. The ends lost 0 bases at V and 6 bases at J; junction bases unmatched: 10. The CDR3 consists of 17 residues. The CDR3 here is CATSDLKGRELPNEQFF. The CDR3 DNA reads as TGTGCCACCAGTGATTTGAAGGGGCGGGAGCTCCCCAATGAGCAGTTCTTC.

The chain is built from TRBV7-6 and TRBJ1-3; D is perhaps TRBD1 (5 bases). The CDR3 is 14 residues long. Germline V gene data show CDR1 as SGHVS and CDR2 as FNYEAQ. Trimming pared 4 bases from V and 4 bases from J, leaving 11 bases between. The CDR3 DNA follows: TGTGCCAGCAGCTCGACAGTCCCCGGAAACACCATATATTTT. It codes for CASSSTVPGNTIYF.

The chain is built from TRBV19 and TRBJ2-7, with D maybe TRBD1 (6 bases). The V end lost 3 bases, the J end lost 5 bases, and 20 bases lay between the germline ends. The CDR3 consists of 16 residues. The germline gives CDR1 LNHDA, CDR2 SQIVND (reference sequence). The CDR3 nucleotides are TGTGCCAGTAGTATTACGGGAACAGGGTCATCGAACGAGCAGTACTTC. Residues: CASSITGTGSSNEQYF.

The V gene is TRBV5-1, the J gene TRBJ1-6; D remains ambiguous. Germline values: CDR1 SGHRS, CDR2 YFSETQ. The CDR3 spans 14 residues. V dropped 0 bases and J dropped 7 bases, with 8 bases sitting between them. The CDR3 DNA follows: TGCGCCAGCAGCTTGGAACGGGTAAATTCACCCCTCCACTTT. This translates into CASSLERVNSPLHF.

This clone was seen more than once but under ten times. Other DNA sequences of this sample code for an identical CDR3. The CDR3 reads CASSLTSGPYNEQFF. CDR3 nucleotide sequence: TGTGCCAGCAGCTTGACTAGCGGACCATACAATGAGCAGTTCTTC. The chain uses TRBV7-2 and TRBJ2-1; 9 bases map to TRBD2. The CDR3 has 15 amino acids. Germline V gene sequence: CDR1 SGHTA, CDR2 FQGNSA. Unmatched junction bases numbered 4, after V lost 3 bases and J lost 4 bases.

The chain couples TRBV3-1 (or the pseudogene TRBV3-2) to TRBJ2-3; 7 bases line up with TRBD2. The CDR3 length is 16 residues. V lost 1 base to trimming and J lost 1 base; unmatched junction nucleotides: 5. Germline lookup yields CDR1 LGHDT and CDR2 YNNKEL (reference sequence). Here the CDR3 reads CASSQGGRGGTDTQYF. In DNA form, the CDR3 reads TGTGCCAGCAGCCAAGGGGGTCGGGGGGGCACAGATACGCAGTATTTT.

The genes are TRBV18 and TRBJ2-5; tentatively, D is TRBD2 (7 bases). This CDR3 contains 14 residues. From germline, CDR1 is KGHSH and CDR2 LQKENI. V lost 3 bases and J 5 bases, leaving 13 bases between the germline ends. The DNA for the CDR3 is TGTGCCAGCTCACCCCTAGGGGGGGCCGAGACCCAGTACTTC. Amino acid sequence: CASSPLGGAETQYF.

The chain links TRBV7-2 to TRBJ1-6; D ambiguous. The germline V gene has CDR1 SGHTA and CDR2 FQGNSA. The CDR3 length is 15 residues. The germline V and J ends were trimmed by 4 bases and 2 bases, with 9 bases remaining between them. In DNA, the CDR3 is TGTGCCAGCAGCTCCGGGAGTCCCTATAATTCACCCCTCCACTTT. Amino acid sequence: CASSSGSPYNSPLHF.

The chain recombines TRBV5-1 with TRBJ2-7, with D hard to call. CDR3 length: 15 amino acids. The germline V gene encodes CDR1 SGHRS and CDR2 YFSETQ. V was shortened by 1 base and J by 0 bases, with 11 bases between the two germline ends. The CDR3 DNA reads TGCGCCAGCAGCTTGTTACAGTCGAGCTCCTACGAGCAGTACTTC. This gives the protein CASSLLQSSSYEQYF.

This clone was seen just once. CDR3: CASSQGFGGLGVINYGYTF. The CDR3 region has the DNA TGTGCCAGCAGCCAAGGGTTCGGGGGGTTGGGCGTCATAAACTATGGCTACACCTTC. The V gene is TRBV3-1 (or the pseudogene TRBV3-2), the J gene TRBJ1-2, with D possibly being TRBD1 (5 bases). The V end lost 1 base, the J end lost 2 bases, and 23 bases lay between the germline ends. CDR1 is LGHDT and CDR2 is YNNKEL in the germline V gene (reference sequence). The CDR3 consists of 19 residues.

The V call is TRBV5-1, the J call TRBJ1-1, with unresolved D. Germline assignment: CDR1 SGHRS and CDR2 YFSETQ. This CDR3 has 14 residues. The V gene lost 3 bases and the J gene lost 0 bases, with 9 bases spanning the gap. Here the CDR3 reads CASSSPGMNTEAFF. DNA of the CDR3: TGCGCCAGCAGCTCCCCAGGTATGAACACTGAAGCTTTCTTT.

This chain uses TRBV12-3 or TRBV12-4 with TRBJ1-2; no clear D gene. V was clipped by 4 bases and J by 0 bases, with 3 bases between them. CDR3 length equals 12 residues. The chain's CDR3 is CASSSSNYGYTF. CDR3 sequence (DNA): TGTGCCAGCAGTTCGTCTAACTATGGCTACACCTTC.

This rearrangement joins TRBV28 to TRBJ2-7, with TRBD2 matching 7 bases. Germline lookup yields CDR1 MDHEN and CDR2 SYDVKM. The CDR3 has 13 amino acids. The ends lost 5 bases at V and 3 bases at J; junction bases unmatched: 4. The CDR3 loop reads CASSTGLVYEQYF. In DNA, the CDR3 is TGTGCCAGCAGTACCGGACTAGTCTACGAGCAGTACTTC.

The chain is built from TRBV29-1 and TRBJ2-7, with D maybe TRBD1 (5 bases). Per germline, CDR1 SQVTM and CDR2 ANQGSEA. Trimming removed 4 bases from V and 2 bases from J, with 15 bases in between. This CDR3 comprises 14 residues. CDR3 sequence: CSVAQWAGTYEQYF. The CDR3 DNA reads as TGCAGCGTTGCTCAATGGGCAGGGACCTACGAGCAGTACTTC.

This clone was counted a single time. This chain uses TRBV9 with TRBJ2-2, with a tentative D call TRBD1 (6 bases). Germline values: CDR1 SGDLS, CDR2 YYNGEE. The CDR3 loop spans 15 amino acids. Trimming removed 0 bases from V and 6 bases from J, with 12 bases in between. The CDR3 here is CASSVGTHRAGELFF. As DNA, the CDR3 is TGTGCCAGCAGCGTAGGCACCCACAGGGCCGGGGAGCTGTTTTTT.

This clone was picked up a small number of times. CDR3 region: CASSSPGVGSYEQYF. The CDR3 coding sequence is TGTGCCAGCAGCTCGCCAGGGGTGGGTTCCTACGAGCAGTACTTC. The chain has TRBV7-9 and TRBJ2-7; a possible D gene is TRBD1 (6 bases). Looked up from germline, CDR1 is SEHNR and CDR2 is FQNEAQ (reference sequence). This CDR3 comprises 15 residues. Trimming removed 4 bases from V and 1 base from J, with 14 bases in between.

The rearrangement joins TRBV3-1 (or the pseudogene TRBV3-2) to TRBJ1-1; D unresolved. CDR1 and CDR2 (germline): LGHDT, YNNKEL (reference sequence). The V end was cut by 3 bases, the J end by 1 base, with 6 bases between. The CDR3 runs 13 residues. The CDR3, as DNA: TGTGCCAGCAGCCAGTCCCAGAACACTGAAGCTTTCTTT. Its protein product is CASSQSQNTEAFF.

The chain employs TRBV5-1 and TRBJ1-1; no clear D. Trimming shortened V by 1 base and J by 7 bases, and 20 bases separated the two germline ends. Per the germline V gene, CDR1 is SGHRS and CDR2 is YFSETQ. The CDR3 is 16 amino acids. The CDR3 spells CASSLLYGTRGGEAFF. The CDR3 DNA is TGCGCCAGCAGCTTGCTGTATGGCACCCGAGGCGGTGAAGCTTTCTTT.

This chain connects TRBV5-1 to TRBJ1-6; 8 bases match TRBD1. CDR1 is SGHRS, CDR2 YFSETQ, per germline. J gave up 6 bases and V 4 bases, and 6 bases lay outside the gene matches. The CDR3 contains 15 residues. CDR3 coding DNA: TGCGCCAGCAGCCCGGACAGGGTGGGTAATTCACCCCTCCACTTT. This encodes CASSPDRVGNSPLHF.

This clone was recorded once. The CDR3 nucleotides are TGTGCCAGCAGGGACAGGGGGCCAGTTAATCAGCCCCAGCATTTT. As protein: CASRDRGPVNQPQHF. The chain joins TRBV27 to TRBJ1-5; 11 nucleotides align to TRBD1. This CDR3 has 15 amino acids. Losses at the gene ends were 6 bases for V and 4 bases for J; bases not matched to a gene: 5. Germline V gene sequence: CDR1 MNHEY, CDR2 SMNVEV (reference sequence).

The chain couples TRBV28 to TRBJ2-5; the match to TRBD1 covers 7 bases. The ends lost 4 bases at V and 3 bases at J; junction bases unmatched: 11. From germline, CDR1 is MDHEN and CDR2 SYDVKM. This CDR3 comprises 16 residues. DNA of the CDR3: TGTGCCAGCAGTTACCGGACAGGTGCAGAAGAAGAGACCCAGTACTTC. Residues: CASSYRTGAEEETQYF.

This clone appeared once. This rearrangement joins TRBV5-5 to TRBJ2-5; 7 nucleotides align to TRBD1. This CDR3 is 16 amino acids long. V lost 3 bases to trimming and J lost 2 bases; unmatched junction nucleotides: 10. Germline lookup yields CDR1 SGHKS and CDR2 YYEKEE (reference sequence). This CDR3 is CASSSYRQGRQETQYF. The CDR3, as DNA: TGTGCCAGCAGCTCATACCGACAGGGTAGACAAGAGACCCAGTACTTC. The whole variable domain, remainder taken from reference TRBV5-5 and TRBJ2-5, is DAGVTQSPTHLIKTRGQQVTLRCSPISGHKSVSWYQQVLGQGPQFIFQYYEKEERGRGNFPDRFSARQFPNYSSELNVNALLLGDSALYLCASSSYRQGRQETQYFGPGTRLLVL.

The chain combines TRBV10-3 with TRBJ2-1; 7 bases align to TRBD1. The trim removed 4 bases at V and 10 bases at J, leaving 7 bases unmatched. CDR3 length equals 13 residues. Germline CDR1 is ENHRY and CDR2 is SYGVKD. The CDR3 nucleotides read TGTGCCATCAGTGGGACAGGCCCGATAGAGCAGTTCTTC. This sequence encodes CAISGTGPIEQFF.